The 13 T cell receptor beta chains below come from one sample, sequenced in a study of neoadjuvant anti-PD-1 for oral cavity cancer. This sample's time point: after neoadjuvant nivolumab, at surgical resection. Method: immunoSEQ multiplex PCR; TCRdb's copy keeps in-frame clones and lacks some. The top ten hold approximately 2.3% of the sample, which has some 15,000 clones, 60% to 80% seen once. The sample in question was PBMCs, obtained after nivolumab (anti-PD-1) treatment. The receptor set was obtained from a person between 40 and 79 years old with oral cavity squamous cell carcinoma.

The V gene is TRBV7-6, the J gene TRBJ2-1, with TRBD2 matching 12 bases. This CDR3 contains 16 residues. Germline V gene sequence: CDR1 SGHVS, CDR2 FNYEAQ. The V gene end was trimmed by 0 bases and the J gene end by 7 bases; junction bases not matched to a gene: 4. CDR3 region: CASSLATSGSRNEQFF. CDR3 in DNA: TGTGCCAGCAGCTTAGCGACTAGCGGGAGTAGGAATGAGCAGTTCTTC.

The V call is TRBV6-6, the J call TRBJ2-7; 7 nucleotides align to TRBD2. The junction had 5 bases not matched to a gene; V was cut back by 2 bases and J by 4 bases. The CDR3 is 14 amino acids. The germline gives CDR1 MNHNY, CDR2 SVGAGI (reference sequence). CDR3 sequence reads: CASSYPAGRYEQYF. DNA of the CDR3: TGTGCCAGCAGTTACCCAGCGGGAAGGTACGAGCAGTACTTC.

The DNA for the CDR3 is TGTGCCAGCAGAAAAACAGGGGGCGCGGATCAGCCCCAGCATTTT. It translates to CASRKTGGADQPQHF. The rearrangement uses TRBV6-5 and TRBJ1-5; 9 bases fit TRBD1. Germline lookup yields CDR1 MNHEY and CDR2 SVGAGI. With 6 bases clipped from V and 5 bases from J, the junction kept 8 bases outside the gene matches. The CDR3 runs to 15 residues.

This rearrangement joins TRBV4-1 to TRBJ1-1; 9 bases align to TRBD1. This CDR3 spans 19 amino acids. The V and J ends lost 0 bases and 2 bases, in that order; junction bases with no gene match: 13. Germline-derived CDR1 and CDR2 are MGHRA and YSYEKL. CDR3 in DNA: TGCGCCAGCAGCCAAGATTGGATACAGGGGGCGCGGATCAACACTGAAGCTTTCTTT. It encodes CASSQDWIQGARINTEAFF.

This clone showed up just a few times. V and J are TRBV6-6 and TRBJ2-7; TRBD1 agrees at 8 bases. Trimming at V came to 0 bases and at J to 2 bases, leaving 3 bases not matched to a gene. Germline values: CDR1 MNHNY, CDR2 SVGAGI (reference sequence). There are 15 residues in the CDR3. In DNA, the CDR3 is TGTGCCAGCAGTTACTCCAGGGGGCGCACCTACGAGCAGTACTTC. This gives the protein CASSYSRGRTYEQYF.

The J gene is TRBJ2-7, the V gene TRBV5-1; a weak D match, TRBD2 (5 bases). The length of the CDR3 is 14 residues. Trimming took 4 bases from V and 0 from J, leaving 11 bases between them. In germline, CDR1 is SGHRS, CDR2 YFSETQ. The CDR3: CASSVSGTSYEQYF. For the CDR3, the DNA is TGCGCCAGCAGCGTAAGCGGAACCTCCTACGAGCAGTACTTC.

The chain links TRBV7-2 to TRBJ2-7, with a possible D match to TRBD1 (6 bases). The ends were cut back, 5 bases at V and 1 base at J, with 15 bases in the middle. This CDR3 is 15 amino acids long. The V gene's germline CDR1 is SGHTA and CDR2 FQGNSA. The CDR3 DNA reads TGTGCCAGCAGCGGGGCCGGGACACGGTCCTACGAGCAGTACTTC. Amino acid sequence: CASSGAGTRSYEQYF.

This sequence joins TRBV27 and TRBJ2-1; TRBD2 matches 7 bases. This CDR3 has 16 residues. Losses at the gene ends were 5 bases for V and 3 bases for J; bases not matched to a gene: 10. Germline lookup yields CDR1 MNHEY and CDR2 SMNVEV (reference sequence). The CDR3 DNA reads as TGTGCCAGCAGTCTGGGTGGCGGGAGTGTCTACAATGAGCAGTTCTTC. As protein: CASSLGGGSVYNEQFF.

J is TRBJ2-1 and V is TRBV5-1, with D unclear. Germline V gene lookup returns CDR1 SGHRS and CDR2 YFSETQ. V was trimmed by 2 bases and J by 2 bases, leaving 17 bases between them. CDR3 length equals 17 residues. In DNA form, the CDR3 reads TGCGCCAGCAGCTTCCCCACCCGACCAGAACCCTACAATGAGCAGTTCTTC. This translates into CASSFPTRPEPYNEQFF.

This chain joins TRBV9 and TRBJ2-1; the D call may be TRBD1 or TRBD2 (6 bases each). V lost 0 bases, J lost 1 base, and 11 bases lay in between. Germline CDR1 reads SGDLS; CDR2 reads YYNGEE. There are 16 residues in the CDR3. As DNA, the CDR3 is TGTGCCAGCAGCGTAGGTGGGGGGCCTTCCTACAATGAGCAGTTCTTC. Translated: CASSVGGGPSYNEQFF.

This clone was counted only a few times. The chain carries TRBV6-5 and TRBJ1-1; TRBD1 is a possible D gene (5 bases). This CDR3 spans 14 amino acids. V was clipped by 6 bases and J by 1 base, with 12 bases between them. Germline CDR1 reads MNHEY; CDR2 reads SVGAGI. DNA of the CDR3: TGTGCCAGCAGCCAGGGACTTTGGAACACTGAAGCTTTCTTT. Translated: CASSQGLWNTEAFF.

The V gene is TRBV27, the J gene TRBJ2-7, with 9 bases matching TRBD1. V gave up 6 bases and J gave up 5 bases; unmatched junction bases: 5. This CDR3 comprises 13 residues. From germline, CDR1 is MNHEY and CDR2 SMNVEV (reference sequence). The CDR3 bases are TGTGCCAGCAGCCTGACAGGGGGAAACGAGCAGTACTTC. Translating it yields CASSLTGGNEQYF.

The rearrangement joins TRBV9 to TRBJ1-2; no firm D call. V lost 7 bases and J lost 8, with 21 bases in between. The CDR3 runs to 14 residues. Germline V CDR1 and CDR2: SGDLS, YYNGEE. The CDR3 loop reads CASGAWAEEAGYTF. In DNA, the CDR3 is TGTGCCAGCGGAGCATGGGCCGAAGAGGCGGGCTACACCTTC.